This T cell receptor (beta chain) was sequenced for a study of blood T cell repertoires in COVID-19. Study at large: Acute-phase and convalescent COVID-19 samples originated in the United States, Italy and Spain. T cells, B-cell-depleted T cells, or PBMCs supplied cDNA or gDNA.

The V and J ends lost 4 bases and 1 base respectively, with 8 bases between them. The CDR3 totals 14 residues. In germline, CDR1 is MNHEY, CDR2 SMNVEV (reference sequence). In its sample, this clone was seen a few times. In the source study's methods: Scientists estimated how many nucleated cells there were by amplifying reference gene primers. TCRdb keeps only in-frame clones here, not all; method: immunoSEQ multiplex PCR. The V and J calls and clone size come from that table; D and trimming were worked out from the DNA. The table records over 120,000 clones, 65% to 85% of them present only once. The source is a woman aged 55-75 years with acute or convalescent COVID-19. The sample was peripheral blood. The V gene is TRBV27, the J gene TRBJ2-1, with D perhaps matching TRBD1 (6 bases). The CDR3 coding sequence is TGTGCCAGCAGTTCCAGGGGTTCCTACAATGAGCAGTTCTTC. Translated: CASSSRGSYNEQFF.